Presented here are 27 T cell receptor beta chains from one specimen sequenced in a study of blood T cell repertoires in COVID-19 (dated by TCRdb to 2019 to 2021). Library method: the immunoSEQ multiplex PCR assay. Drawn from immuneACCESS, this table holds only the in-frame rearrangements with V and J called that TCRdb kept. Clones are partly lost; checked studies trace under half to an unresolved V gene and leave the rest unexplained. Counted in this sample were more than 150,000 clones; 85% to 90% of them appeared once. The top ten clonotypes cover about an eighth of the sample. Specimen: peripheral blood. The origin of the receptors is a woman in her seventies with COVID-19, enrolled during active disease.

This chain joins TRBV19 and TRBJ2-1, with no clear D. CDR1 LNHDA and CDR2 SQIVND come from the germline V gene (reference sequence). V was pared by 3 bases and J by 7 bases, with 10 bases between. The CDR3 covers 13 residues. The CDR3 is CASSIYSENEQFF. In DNA form, the CDR3 reads TGTGCCAGTAGTATCTACAGTGAGAATGAGCAGTTCTTC.

The chain carries TRBV5-1 and TRBJ2-7, with 10 bases lining up with TRBD1. After removal of 4 bases from V and 5 bases from J, the junction contained 6 bases not matched to a gene. This CDR3 contains 14 residues. Germline V CDR1 and CDR2: SGHRS, YFSETQ. The CDR3 here is CASSRDRGRDEQYF. CDR3 sequence (DNA): TGCGCCAGCAGCCGAGACAGGGGGCGCGACGAGCAGTACTTC.

A single count supports this clone. The gene calls are TRBV18 and TRBJ2-3; 7 bases are shared with TRBD1. Germline CDR1 and CDR2: KGHSH and LQKENI. V trimming: 3 bases; J trimming: 0 bases; junction bases outside the gene matches: 3. The CDR3 has 15 amino acids. CDR3 sequence: CASSPRDRSTDTQYF. The CDR3 DNA reads as TGTGCCAGCTCACCCCGGGACAGAAGCACAGATACGCAGTATTTT.

This sequence joins TRBV28 and TRBJ2-7; 8 bases match TRBD2. This CDR3 region has 16 residues. Trimming cost V 6 bases and J 3 bases; bases outside gene matches: 13. Per germline, CDR1 MDHEN and CDR2 SYDVKM. This CDR3 reads CASRTAAGTSFYEQYF. In nucleotides, the CDR3 is TGTGCCAGCAGAACTGCTGCCGGGACTAGTTTCTACGAGCAGTACTTC.

V gene TRBV15 combines with J gene TRBJ2-1; perhaps TRBD2 as D (5 bases). The V end was cut by 5 bases, the J end by 1 base, with 12 bases between. The CDR3 is made up of 15 amino acids. Per germline, CDR1 LNHNV and CDR2 YYDKDF (reference sequence). CDR3 in amino acids: CATSGRTSSYNEQFF. The CDR3 DNA reads TGTGCCACCAGCGGAAGGACTTCATCCTACAATGAGCAGTTCTTC.

The chain carries TRBV3-1 (or the pseudogene TRBV3-2) and TRBJ2-7; 8 bases agree with TRBD1. The CDR3 is made up of 15 amino acids. The ends lost 4 bases at V and 3 bases at J; junction bases unmatched: 8. CDR1 is LGHDT and CDR2 is YNNKEL in the germline V gene (reference sequence). In DNA, the CDR3 is TGTGCCAGCAGCCCTCGGGACAGGTTAGTCTACGAGCAGTACTTC. The encoded protein is CASSPRDRLVYEQYF.

V gene TRBV4-2 combines with J gene TRBJ1-1; D uncertain. The CDR3 is made up of 15 amino acids. Germline V gene data show CDR1 as LGHNA and CDR2 as YNFKEQ. V dropped 3 bases and J dropped 4 bases, with 15 bases sitting between them. The CDR3 spells CASSQEPTAGTEAFF. In DNA form, the CDR3 reads TGTGCCAGCAGCCAGGAACCTACAGCAGGCACTGAAGCTTTCTTT.

The rearrangement joins TRBV12-3 or TRBV12-4 to TRBJ2-7; D is unresolved. This CDR3 spans 13 amino acids. V shed 0 bases and J shed 4 bases, with 7 bases lying between them. For the CDR3, the DNA is TGTGCCAGCAGTTTAGCTGCGGCGTACGAGCAGTACTTC. The encoded protein is CASSLAAAYEQYF.

V usage is TRBV28 and J usage is TRBJ1-2; D remains unclear. Trimming shortened V by 4 bases and J by 4 bases, and 13 bases separated the two germline ends. The germline gives CDR1 MDHEN, CDR2 SYDVKM. The CDR3 length is 14 residues. CDR3 loop: CASSSYRKLYGYTF. For the CDR3, the DNA is TGTGCCAGCAGTTCTTACAGAAAACTCTATGGCTACACCTTC.

This chain connects TRBV4-2 to TRBJ2-2; 9 bases match TRBD2. The CDR3 has 19 residues. Germline V gives CDR1 LGHNA, CDR2 YNFKEQ. Trimming took 0 bases from V and 0 from J; bases not matched to a gene: 8. The CDR3 loop is CASSQEARLAAANTGELFF. CDR3 nucleotide sequence: TGTGCCAGCAGCCAAGAAGCAAGACTAGCGGCCGCGAACACCGGGGAGCTGTTTTTT.

J is TRBJ2-7 and V is TRBV28; D is perhaps TRBD1 (6 bases). The CDR3 consists of 15 residues. Deletions cut 7 bases from V and 5 bases from J, with 21 bases between. Germline V gene sequence: CDR1 MDHEN, CDR2 SYDVKM. The CDR3, as DNA: TGTGCCAGCACAACGAGAAAACAGGGAGTCGACGAGCAGTACTTC. Its protein product is CASTTRKQGVDEQYF.

The rearrangement uses TRBV3-1 (or the pseudogene TRBV3-2) and TRBJ1-4; D may be TRBD1 (6 bases). Germline lookup yields CDR1 LGHDT and CDR2 YNNKEL (reference sequence). This CDR3 comprises 14 residues. Trimming took off 4 bases at V and 7 bases at J, with 13 bases between the two ends. CDR3 amino acids: CASSPQGSGEKLFF. CDR3 coding DNA: TGTGCCAGCAGCCCCCAGGGGAGTGGTGAAAAACTGTTTTTT.

CDR3 in amino acids: CSSKNTEAFF. The CDR3 DNA reads as TGCAGTTCCAAGAACACTGAAGCTTTCTTT. The chain couples TRBV20-1 to TRBJ1-1; D call uncertain. The CDR3 loop spans 10 amino acids. Trimming shortened V by 8 bases and J by 1 base, and 5 bases separated the two germline ends. CDR1 is DFQATT and CDR2 is SNEGSKA in the germline V gene (reference sequence).

The J gene is TRBJ2-7, the V gene TRBV3-1 (or the pseudogene TRBV3-2), with a possible D match to TRBD2 (5 bases). CDR1 and CDR2 (germline): LGHDT, YNNKEL (reference sequence). The V and J ends lost 4 bases and 4 bases respectively, with 8 bases between them. The CDR3 length is 12 residues. In nucleotides, the CDR3 is TGTGCCAGCAGCCCAACTAGTTACGAGCAGTACTTC. As protein: CASSPTSYEQYF.

The chain recombines TRBV2 with TRBJ2-6; no reliable D call. V shed 0 bases and J shed 2 bases, with 5 bases lying between them. The germline gives CDR1 SNHLY, CDR2 FYNNEI. The length of the CDR3 is 15 residues. Here the CDR3 DNA reads TGTGCCAGCAGTGAAGCCGTAGCTGGGGCCAACGTCCTGACTTTC. Its translation is CASSEAVAGANVLTF.

The chain couples TRBV19 to TRBJ1-4; 8 bases are a match to TRBD1. The CDR3 extends over 15 amino acids. Germline-derived CDR1 and CDR2 are LNHDA and SQIVND (reference sequence). J lost 7 bases, V lost 5 bases, and 9 bases had no gene match. The CDR3 sequence is CASSSGQGLGEKLFF. In nucleotides, the CDR3 is TGTGCCAGTAGTTCAGGACAGGGCCTTGGTGAAAAACTGTTTTTT.

Written as DNA, the CDR3 is TGTGCCAGCACCAAGGGACTAGCGGTATACAATGAGCAGTTCTTC. This codes for CASTKGLAVYNEQFF. The chain couples TRBV5-8 to TRBJ2-1; 11 bases line up with TRBD2. The CDR3 is 15 residues long. With V trimmed by 6 bases and J by 4 bases, 6 bases remained unmatched. CDR1 is SGHTS and CDR2 is YDEGEE in the germline V gene. Full variable domain (remainder filled in from reference TRBV5-8 and TRBJ2-1): EAGVTQSPTHLIKTRGQQATLRCSPISGHTSVYWYQQALGLGLQFLLWYDEGEERNRGNFPPRFSGRQFPNYSSELNVNALELEDSALYLCASTKGLAVYNEQFFGPGTRLTVL.

The count of this clone is one. Germline is not matched at one junction end, which may reflect a read error. The chain employs TRBV19 and TRBJ2-3, with 9 positions matching TRBD1. In germline, CDR1 is LNHDA, CDR2 SQIVND (reference sequence). This CDR3 comprises 16 residues. The chain's CDR3 is CAGSIEQGASTDTQYF. The CDR3 DNA sequence: TGTGCCGGTAGTATAGAACAGGGGGCTTCTACAGATACGCAGTATTTT.

The chain has TRBV6-2 or TRBV6-3 and TRBJ1-1, with 10 bases matching TRBD1. The CDR3 spans 17 residues. V lost 5 bases to trimming and J lost 0 bases; unmatched junction nucleotides: 9. The germline V gene encodes CDR1 MNHEY and CDR2 SVGEGT. In DNA, the CDR3 is TGTGCCAGCAGTACCCGACAGGGGGCCACCGTGAACACTGAAGCTTTCTTT. Protein sequence: CASSTRQGATVNTEAFF.

The chain is built from TRBV30 and TRBJ2-1; D is uncertain. With 3 bases removed from V and 0 bases from J, the gap between germline ends came to 12 bases. The CDR3 spans 15 residues. Germline CDR1 reads GTSNPN; CDR2 reads SVGIG (reference sequence). The chain's CDR3 is CAWRWSASSYNEQFF. CDR3 in DNA: TGTGCCTGGAGATGGAGCGCTAGCTCCTACAATGAGCAGTTCTTC.

The rearrangement joins TRBV3-1 (or the pseudogene TRBV3-2) to TRBJ1-5; no clear D gene. The CDR3 consists of 12 residues. With 2 bases removed from V and 4 bases from J, the gap between germline ends came to 3 bases. Germline V gene lookup returns CDR1 LGHDT and CDR2 YNNKEL (reference sequence). The CDR3 DNA follows: TGTGCCAGCAGCCAACTGAATCAGCCCCAGCATTTT. Translation gives CASSQLNQPQHF.

This chain links TRBV6-5 with TRBJ2-7; D call uncertain. The V gene's germline CDR1 is MNHEY and CDR2 SVGAGI. The ends were cut back, 6 bases at V and 4 bases at J, with 13 bases in the middle. This CDR3 has 13 residues. DNA for the CDR3: TGTGCCAGCAGCACAAGGTTCAGGTACGAGCAGTACTTC. Protein product: CASSTRFRYEQYF.

The chain recombines TRBV19 with TRBJ2-1, with a possible D match to TRBD2 (5 bases). Trimming took 4 bases from V and 2 from J, leaving 15 bases between them. Germline V lookup: CDR1 LNHDA, CDR2 SQIVND (reference sequence). This CDR3 region has 16 residues. The DNA for the CDR3 is TGTGCCAGTAGTAGCGGACTTCTCTTAACCTACAATGAGCAGTTCTTC. It is translated as CASSSGLLLTYNEQFF.

Here the CDR3 DNA reads TGTGCCACCAGCGAGACAGGGAACTATGGCTACACCTTC. This encodes CATSETGNYGYTF. V usage is TRBV15 and J usage is TRBJ1-2; 7 bases map to TRBD1. The CDR3 loop spans 13 amino acids. J gave up 2 bases and V 5 bases, and 2 bases lay outside the gene matches. Germline CDR1 LNHNV, CDR2 YYDKDF (reference sequence).

The chain uses TRBV9 and TRBJ2-2, with D tentatively TRBD1 (6 bases). This CDR3 has 14 amino acids. Germline CDR1 and CDR2: SGDLS and YYNGEE. Between the trimmed V and J ends, which lost 0 bases and 7 bases, there was a span of 10 bases. The CDR3 sequence is CASSVDGGGGELFF. The CDR3 region has the DNA TGTGCCAGCAGCGTAGATGGGGGCGGCGGGGAGCTGTTTTTT.

CDR3 amino acids: CASSFEGQGALGYTF. DNA of the CDR3: TGTGCCAGCAGTTTTGAGGGACAGGGGGCGCTTGGCTACACCTTC. V is TRBV6-6 and J is TRBJ1-2; TRBD1 agrees at 12 bases. CDR3 length: 15 residues. V was pared by 4 bases and J by 7 bases, with 7 bases of the junction left unmatched. CDR1 MNHNY and CDR2 SVGAGI come from the germline V gene (reference sequence).

V is TRBV6-5 and J is TRBJ1-4; TRBD1 matches at 7 bases. V gave up 6 bases and J gave up 6 bases; unmatched junction bases: 10. The length of the CDR3 is 15 residues. Germline assignment: CDR1 MNHEY and CDR2 SVGAGI. The CDR3 DNA sequence: TGTGCCAGCAGAAAGCCGGGACAGCTTTATGAAAAACTGTTTTTT. As protein: CASRKPGQLYEKLFF.